This T cell receptor beta chain was identified in a study of resident and recirculating memory T cells in vitiligo. General study findings and limits: Different lesions suggested infiltration by different T cell clones.

The CDR3 consists of 14 residues. V shed 5 bases and J 7 bases; nucleotides not matched to a gene: 4. Germline CDR1 and CDR2: MNHEY and SMNVEV (reference sequence). Libraries were prepared by immunoSEQ multiplex PCR; TCRdb keeps only in-frame clonotypes and omits some of them. This sample carries 72,000 or so clones, 92% of them seen once, and the ten largest clones take 5%. This clone was recorded once. The antigen is unknown. Sequencing was done on a sample of blood. J is TRBJ2-3 and V is TRBV27, with TRBD2 matching 12 bases. The sequence was obtained from a male donor with vitiligo. For the CDR3, the DNA is TGTGCCAGCAGTCCGGGACTAGCGGGCAATACGCAGTATTTT. Amino acid sequence: CASSPGLAGNTQYF.